This TCR beta chain is from a study of naive and memory T cell subsets. From the second PCR step, alpha and beta chains were amplified apart. Study outcomes and limitations: Especially in CD8 cells, naive repertoires contained a few larger clonotypes, possibly CD45RA-re-expressing memory cells.

As regards this clonotype: Its target is unknown.

Two oligonucleotides, mixed equimolar, formed the beta constant-region primer covering TRBC1 and TRBC2. The ligated cDNA underwent four PCR rounds using SP2 and nested alpha and beta constant-region primers. TCRdb redid the calling of the UMI-ligation and nested PCR reads with MiXCR, one entry per CDR3 protein. The table records over 130,000 distinct CDR3 sequences, around 21% of them present only once. Germline CDR1 is MNHNS and CDR2 is SASEGT. CDR3 length: 13 residues. The V segment lost 2 bases and the J segment 7 bases; nucleotides outside the gene matches: 4. The clonotype was recovered from a human donor in good health. The specimen sequenced was naive CD8+ T cells from blood. The gene calls are TRBV6-1 and TRBJ1-2, with TRBD1 identical over 7 bases. Here the CDR3 DNA reads TGTGCCAGCAGTGAAAGTACAGGGGTTGGCTACACCTTC. This encodes CASSESTGVGYTF.